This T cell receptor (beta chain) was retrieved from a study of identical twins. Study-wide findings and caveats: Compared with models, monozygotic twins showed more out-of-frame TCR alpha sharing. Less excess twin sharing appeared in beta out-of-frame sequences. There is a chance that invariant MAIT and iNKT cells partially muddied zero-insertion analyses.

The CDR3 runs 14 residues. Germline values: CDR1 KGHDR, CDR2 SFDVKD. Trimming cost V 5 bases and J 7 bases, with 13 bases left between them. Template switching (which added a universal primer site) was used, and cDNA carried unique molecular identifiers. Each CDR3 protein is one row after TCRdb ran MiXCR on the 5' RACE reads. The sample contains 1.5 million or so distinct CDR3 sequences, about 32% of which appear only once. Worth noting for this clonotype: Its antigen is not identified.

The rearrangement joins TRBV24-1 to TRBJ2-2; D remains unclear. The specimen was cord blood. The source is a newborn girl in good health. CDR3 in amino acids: CATSVTARSGELFF. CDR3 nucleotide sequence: TGTGCCACCAGTGTTACAGCGAGGAGCGGGGAGCTGTTTTTT.